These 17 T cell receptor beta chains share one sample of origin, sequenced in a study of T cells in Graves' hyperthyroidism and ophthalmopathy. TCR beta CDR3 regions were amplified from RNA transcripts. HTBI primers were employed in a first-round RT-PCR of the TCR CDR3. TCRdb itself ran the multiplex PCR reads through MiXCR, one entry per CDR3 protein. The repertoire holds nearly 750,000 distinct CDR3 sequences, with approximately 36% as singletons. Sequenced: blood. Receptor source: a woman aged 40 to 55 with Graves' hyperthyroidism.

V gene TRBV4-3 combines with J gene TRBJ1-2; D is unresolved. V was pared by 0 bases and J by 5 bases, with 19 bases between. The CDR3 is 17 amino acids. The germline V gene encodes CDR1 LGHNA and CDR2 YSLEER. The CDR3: CASSQDVRGFESYGYTF. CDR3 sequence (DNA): TGCGCCAGCAGCCAAGACGTAAGAGGGTTCGAGTCGTATGGCTACACCTTC.

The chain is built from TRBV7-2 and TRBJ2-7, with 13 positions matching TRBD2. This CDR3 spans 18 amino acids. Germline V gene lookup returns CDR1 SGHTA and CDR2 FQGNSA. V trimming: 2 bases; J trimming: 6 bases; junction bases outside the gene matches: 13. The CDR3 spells CASSLTRGARTSGSEQYF. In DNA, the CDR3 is TGTGCCAGCAGCTTAACCCGGGGGGCGAGGACTAGCGGGAGCGAGCAGTACTTC.

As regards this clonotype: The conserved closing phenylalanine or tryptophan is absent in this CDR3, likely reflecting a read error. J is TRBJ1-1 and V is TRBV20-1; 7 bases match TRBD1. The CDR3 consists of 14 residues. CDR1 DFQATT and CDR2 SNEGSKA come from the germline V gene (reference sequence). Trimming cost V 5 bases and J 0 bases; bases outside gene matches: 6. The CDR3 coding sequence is TGCAGTGCTGACAGGGACGGTGTGAACACTGAAGCTTTCCTT. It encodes CSADRDGVNTEAFL.

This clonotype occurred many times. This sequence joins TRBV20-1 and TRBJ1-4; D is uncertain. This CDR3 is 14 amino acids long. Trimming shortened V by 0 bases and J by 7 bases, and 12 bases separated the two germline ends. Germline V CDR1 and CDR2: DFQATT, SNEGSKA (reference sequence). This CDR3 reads CSAREAGVSEKLFF. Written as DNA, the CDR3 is TGCAGTGCTAGAGAAGCGGGAGTAAGTGAAAAACTGTTTTTT.

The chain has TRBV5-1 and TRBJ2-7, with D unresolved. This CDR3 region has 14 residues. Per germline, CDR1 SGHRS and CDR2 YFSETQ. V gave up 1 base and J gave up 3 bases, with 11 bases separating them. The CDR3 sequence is CASSLYGGYYEQYF. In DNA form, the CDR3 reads TGCGCCAGCAGCTTGTACGGCGGATACTACGAGCAGTACTTC.

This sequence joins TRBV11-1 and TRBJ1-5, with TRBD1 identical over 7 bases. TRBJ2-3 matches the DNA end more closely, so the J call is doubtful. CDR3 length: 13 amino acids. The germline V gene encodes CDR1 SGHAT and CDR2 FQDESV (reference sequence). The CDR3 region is CASSGDRADTQYF. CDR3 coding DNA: TGTGCCAGCAGCGGTGACAGGGCTGATACGCAGTATTTT.

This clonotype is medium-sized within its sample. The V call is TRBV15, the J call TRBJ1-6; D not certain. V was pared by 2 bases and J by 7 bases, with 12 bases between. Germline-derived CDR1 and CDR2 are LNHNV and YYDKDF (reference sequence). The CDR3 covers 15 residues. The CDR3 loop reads CATSRQDATNSPLHF. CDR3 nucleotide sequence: TGTGCCACCAGCAGACAGGACGCTACAAATTCACCCCTCCACTTT.

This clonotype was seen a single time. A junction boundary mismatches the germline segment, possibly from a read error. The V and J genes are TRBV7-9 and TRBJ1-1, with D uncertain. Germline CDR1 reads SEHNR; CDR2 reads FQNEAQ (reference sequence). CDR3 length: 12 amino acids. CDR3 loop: CASSLAYTEASF. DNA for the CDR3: TGTGCCAGCAGCTTGGCCTACACTGAAGCTTCCTTT. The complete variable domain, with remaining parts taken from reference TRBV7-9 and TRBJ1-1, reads DTGVSQNPRHKITKRGQNVTFRCDPISEHNRLYWYRQTLGQGPEFLTYFQNEAQLEKSRLLSDRFSAERPKGSFSTLEIQRTEQGDSAMYLCASSLAYTEASFGQGTRLTVV.

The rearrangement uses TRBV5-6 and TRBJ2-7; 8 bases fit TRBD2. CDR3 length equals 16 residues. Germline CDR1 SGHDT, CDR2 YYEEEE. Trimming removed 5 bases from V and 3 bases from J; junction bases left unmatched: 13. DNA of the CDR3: TGTGCCAGCAGTAGCGATTGGCAGGGACTAGACTACGAGCAGTACTTC. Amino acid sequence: CASSSDWQGLDYEQYF. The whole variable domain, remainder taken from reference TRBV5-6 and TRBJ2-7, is DAGVTQSPTHLIKTRGQQVTLRCSPKSGHDTVSWYQQALGQGPQFIFQYYEEEERQRGNFPDRFSGHQFPNYSSELNVNALLLGDSALYLCASSSDWQGLDYEQYFGPGTRLTVT.

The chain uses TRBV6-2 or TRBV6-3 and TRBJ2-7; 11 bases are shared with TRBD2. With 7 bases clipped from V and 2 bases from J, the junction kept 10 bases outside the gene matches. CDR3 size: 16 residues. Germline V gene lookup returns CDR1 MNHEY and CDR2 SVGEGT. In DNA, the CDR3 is TGTGCCAGCACGGGACATACACTAGCGGGAGCCTACGAGCAGTACTTC. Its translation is CASTGHTLAGAYEQYF.

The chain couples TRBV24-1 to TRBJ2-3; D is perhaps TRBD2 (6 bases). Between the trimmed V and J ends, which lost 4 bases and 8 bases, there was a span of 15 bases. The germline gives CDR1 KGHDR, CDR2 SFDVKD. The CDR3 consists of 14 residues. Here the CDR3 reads CATSERDSLVTQYF. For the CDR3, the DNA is TGTGCCACCAGTGAACGGGACTCCCTGGTTACGCAGTATTTT.

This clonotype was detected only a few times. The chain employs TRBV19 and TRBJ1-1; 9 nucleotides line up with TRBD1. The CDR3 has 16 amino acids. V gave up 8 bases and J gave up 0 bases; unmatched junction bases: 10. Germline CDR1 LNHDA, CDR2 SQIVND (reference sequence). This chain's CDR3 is CASAYTGGPMNTEAFF. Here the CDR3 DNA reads TGTGCCAGTGCCTACACAGGGGGCCCCATGAACACTGAAGCTTTCTTT.

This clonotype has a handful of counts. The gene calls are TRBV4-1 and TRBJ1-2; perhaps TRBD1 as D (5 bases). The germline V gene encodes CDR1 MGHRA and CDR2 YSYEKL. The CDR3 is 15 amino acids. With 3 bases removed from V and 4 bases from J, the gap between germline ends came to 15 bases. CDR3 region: CASSQAGGRFYGYTF. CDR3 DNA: TGCGCCAGCAGCCAGGCGGGGGGAAGATTCTATGGCTACACCTTC.

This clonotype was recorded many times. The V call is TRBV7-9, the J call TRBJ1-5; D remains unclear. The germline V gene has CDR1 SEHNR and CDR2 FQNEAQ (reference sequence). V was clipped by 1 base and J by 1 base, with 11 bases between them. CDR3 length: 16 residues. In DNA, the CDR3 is TGTGCCAGCAGCTTAGGGGCAGGTGTGAGCAATCAGCCCCAGCATTTT. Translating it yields CASSLGAGVSNQPQHF.

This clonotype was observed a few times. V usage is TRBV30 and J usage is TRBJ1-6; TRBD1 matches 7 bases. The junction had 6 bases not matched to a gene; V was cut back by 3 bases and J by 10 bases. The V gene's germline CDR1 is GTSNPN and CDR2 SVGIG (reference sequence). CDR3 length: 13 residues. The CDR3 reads CAWSHDRASPLHF. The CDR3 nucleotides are TGTGCCTGGAGCCACGACAGGGCATCACCCCTCCACTTT. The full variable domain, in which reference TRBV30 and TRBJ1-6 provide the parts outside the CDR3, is SQTIHQWPATLVQPVGSPLSLECTVEGTSNPNLYWYRQAAGRGLQLLFYSVGIGQISSEVPQNLSASRPQDRQFILSSKKLLLSDSGFYLCAWSHDRASPLHFGNGTRLTVT.

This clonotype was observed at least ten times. This chain's CDR3 is CASSAALGYAEQYF. The CDR3 DNA reads as TGTGCCAGCAGCGCCGCTCTGGGGTACGCCGAGCAGTACTTC. The chain carries TRBV5-5 and TRBJ2-7; D is undetermined. CDR1 and CDR2 from the germline V gene are SGHKS and YYEKEE (reference sequence). The CDR3 spans 14 residues. Trimming left V 4 bases short and J 6 bases short, with 17 bases between.

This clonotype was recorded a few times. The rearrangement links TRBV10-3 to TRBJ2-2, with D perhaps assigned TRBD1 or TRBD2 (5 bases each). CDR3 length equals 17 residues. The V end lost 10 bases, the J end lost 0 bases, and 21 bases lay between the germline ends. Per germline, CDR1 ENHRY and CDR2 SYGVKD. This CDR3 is CASHRRARGANTGELFF. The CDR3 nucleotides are TGTGCCAGCCATCGCCGGGCTCGGGGCGCGAACACCGGGGAGCTGTTTTTT.